A single T cell receptor beta chain is shown here with its context. This entry belongs to a study of blood T cell repertoires in COVID-19. With 0 bases clipped from V and 4 bases from J, the junction kept 6 bases outside the gene matches. Germline assignment: CDR1 MNHEY and CDR2 SVGAGI. CDR3 length: 16 residues. Clones were read by immunoSEQ multiplex PCR, and TCRdb kept only the in-frame ones, dropping some. Of some 330,000 clones listed, over 75% are singletons. Source material: PBMCs or T cells enriched from blood (not recorded which). This clonotype originated in a man between 40 and 49 years old in a cohort exposed to, infected with or recovered from COVID-19 (not recorded which). The chain carries TRBV6-5 and TRBJ2-7; 10 bases agree with TRBD2. The CDR3 DNA follows: TGTGCCAGCAGTTACTCATCTAGCGGGAGTACATACGAGCAGTACTTC. Translating gives CASSYSSSGSTYEQYF.